This T cell receptor beta chain was captured by sequencing in a study of blood T cells in healthy people across ages. Germline V CDR1 and CDR2: ENHRY, SYGVKD. This CDR3 contains 16 residues. J gave up 4 bases and V 3 bases, and 11 bases lay outside the gene matches. A sample-barcoded 5' primer and a J-beta primer mix were used in a second PCR of roughly 7 to 11 cycles. CDR3-containing paired-end reads numbered at least 2.5 million in each sample. TCRdb itself ran the 5' RACE reads through MiXCR, one entry per CDR3 protein. The top ten hold over 5% of the sample, which has over a million distinct CDR3 sequences, approximately 63% seen once.

The TCR was taken from a man aged 18 to 29 in good health. The chain combines TRBV10-3 with TRBJ1-2; 7 nucleotides agree with TRBD1. The sequenced sample was blood. This chain's CDR3 is CAISDPPQGGGYGYTF. CDR3 sequence (DNA): TGTGCCATCAGTGATCCCCCGCAGGGGGGCGGCTATGGCTACACCTTC.